A selection of T cell receptor beta chains follows, all from one sample in a study of blood T cell repertoires in COVID-19. The table came from immunoSEQ multiplex PCR; TCRdb's copy has only in-frame clones and leaves some out. The data show some 44,000 clones, over 75% seen once. The sample comprised peripheral blood. The receptors stem from a woman aged 55-75 years with acute or convalescent COVID-19. The CDR3 runs from the conserved cysteine through the conserved F or W. Each record gives: J gene, clone size, V gene, D gene, CDR3 protein, CDR3 DNA. D genes are given only for firm matches. For some rows the clone size is stated as once, few or many, or as a class when expanded; others skip it.

>TRBJ2-3|NA|TRBV7-3|NA
CASSQPTGDTQYF
TGTGCCAGCAGCCAACCCACCGGAGATACGCAGTATTTT
>TRBJ2-2|NA|TRBV29-1|TRBD1
CSSSQGDTGELFF
TGCAGCTCATCCCAGGGGGACACCGGGGAGCTGTTTTTT
>TRBJ2-1|NA|TRBV7-7|NA
CASSLKLRGEQFF
TGTGCCAGCAGCTTAAAGCTCAGGGGTGAGCAGTTCTTC
>TRBJ1-2|NA|TRBV7-2|NA
CASSLSQANYGYTF
TGTGCCAGCAGCTTAAGCCAGGCTAACTATGGCTACACCTTC
>TRBJ1-1|NA|TRBV18|NA
CASSPGTLLNTEAFF
TGTGCCAGCTCACCCGGGACACTTCTGAACACTGAAGCTTTCTTT
>TRBJ1-2|few|TRBV19|NA
CASTLRDSRGYTF
TGTGCCAGTACTTTGAGGGATTCGCGAGGCTACACCTTC
>TRBJ1-2|NA|TRBV18|TRBD1
CATSPGQGPFGGYTF
TGTGCCACCTCCCCGGGACAGGGGCCCTTTGGAGGCTACACCTTC
>TRBJ2-1|once|TRBV30|NA
CAWTGGSSYNEQFF
TGTGCCTGGACAGGAGGGAGCTCCTACAATGAGCAGTTCTTC
>TRBJ2-1|NA|TRBV6-5|NA
CASRRNTGNEQFF
TGTGCCAGCAGAAGGAACACGGGCAATGAGCAGTTCTTC
>TRBJ1-2|NA|TRBV10-2|NA
CASSERLPNGYTF
TGCGCCAGCAGTGAGCGTCTCCCTAATGGCTACACCTTC
>TRBJ1-1|NA|TRBV18|NA
CASSPSGRDTEAFF
TGTGCCAGCTCACCCAGCGGCCGGGACACTGAAGCTTTCTTT
>TRBJ2-1|few|TRBV21-1|NA
CASSPPHRGGINEQFF
TGTGCCAGCAGCCCCCCTCACAGAGGGGGAATCAATGAGCAGTTCTTC
>TRBJ2-2|NA|TRBV12-5|TRBD2
CASLTSGGSSGELFF
TGTGCTAGCCTCACTAGCGGGGGGTCCTCCGGGGAGCTGTTTTTT
>TRBJ2-2|NA|TRBV19|NA
CASSAHALRGRTGELFF
TGTGCCAGTAGTGCACATGCGCTCCGAGGGAGAACCGGGGAGCTGTTTTTT
>TRBJ1-5|NA|TRBV28|TRBD1
CASMDRGRGNQPQHF
TGTGCCAGCATGGACAGGGGTCGTGGCAATCAGCCCCAGCATTTT
>TRBJ2-1|NA|TRBV6-5|TRBD1
CASRGGQGTYNEQFF
TGTGCCAGCAGAGGAGGACAGGGAACCTACAATGAGCAGTTCTTC
>TRBJ2-2|NA|TRBV18|TRBD1
CASSPQGGTGPTGELFF
TGTGCCAGCTCACCTCAGGGTGGGACAGGCCCCACCGGGGAGCTGTTTTTT
>TRBJ1-6|once|TRBV2|NA
CASNPPGGSPLHF
TGTGCCAGCAATCCTCCCGGGGGTTCACCCCTCCACTTT
>TRBJ2-2|NA|TRBV27|TRBD1
CASGDRGNTGELFF
TGTGCCAGCGGGGACAGGGGAAACACCGGGGAGCTGTTTTTT
>TRBJ2-2|NA|TRBV18|NA
CASCKSGAGELFF
TGTGCCAGCTGCAAAAGTGGAGCCGGGGAGCTGTTTTTT
>TRBJ2-2|NA|TRBV9|TRBD2
CASSVAGGSTGELFF
TGTGCCAGCAGCGTAGCGGGGGGGAGTACCGGGGAGCTGTTTTTT
>TRBJ2-4|NA|TRBV30|NA
CAWSALEHSIQYF
TGTGCCTGGAGTGCATTAGAGCACAGCATTCAGTACTTC
>TRBJ1-6|NA|TRBV5-8|TRBD1
CASSSNRGKSPLHF
TGTGCCAGCAGCTCCAACAGGGGTAAATCACCCCTCCACTTT
>TRBJ2-2|NA|TRBV5-1|NA
CASSSGGELFF
TGCGCCAGCAGCTCCGGCGGGGAGCTGTTTTTT
>TRBJ1-5|NA|TRBV19|NA
CASREVNSNQPQHF
TGTGCCAGTCGGGAAGTGAATAGCAATCAGCCCCAGCATTTT
>TRBJ1-1|NA|TRBV4-3|NA
CASSQGPGNTEAFF
TGCGCCAGCAGCCAAGGGCCGGGGAACACTGAAGCTTTCTTT
>TRBJ1-4|NA|TRBV19|TRBD1
CASSRTGNSEKLFF
TGTGCCAGTAGTAGGACAGGAAATAGTGAAAAACTGTTTTTT
>TRBJ2-1|NA|TRBV27|NA
CASSSHGQTNEQFF
TGTGCCAGCAGCTCCCACGGACAGACCAATGAGCAGTTCTTC
>TRBJ1-2|NA|TRBV4-3|NA
CASSQDFRDLGGYGYTF
TGCGCCAGCAGCCAAGATTTCCGGGACCTGGGGGGCTATGGCTACACCTTC
>TRBJ1-2|NA|TRBV5-1|NA
CASSLDEGTQQF
TGCGCCAGCAGCTTGGATGAGGGCACTCAACAATTC
>TRBJ2-2|NA|TRBV5-1|NA
CASGPTGLTGELFF
TGCGCCAGCGGGCCTACAGGGCTCACCGGGGAGCTGTTTTTT
>TRBJ1-2|NA|TRBV18|TRBD1
CASRQGGDGYTF
TGTGCCAGCCGCCAGGGGGGAGATGGCTACACCTTC